This T cell receptor beta chain emerged from a study of blood T cell repertoires in COVID-19. About the study: Acute-phase and convalescent COVID-19 samples originated in the United States, Italy and Spain.

Authors' processing steps: Reference gene primers were amplified, and this amplification served to estimate nucleated cell counts. Data came from immunoSEQ multiplex PCR; TCRdb stores just in-frame clones and leaves some out. The V and J calls and clone size come from that table; D and trimming were worked out from the DNA. The sample has approximately 240,000 clones, roughly 84% seen once. Germline V gene lookup returns CDR1 LNHDA and CDR2 SQIVND (reference sequence). V gave up 0 bases and J gave up 5 bases; unmatched junction bases: 5. The CDR3 runs to 15 residues. This receptor was identified in a man over 45 who had recovered from COVID-19. J is TRBJ2-3 and V is TRBV19; 7 bases fit TRBD1. Sequencing was carried out using peripheral blood. In DNA, the CDR3 is TGTGCCAGTAGTATAGATCGGGCAGGGGGAGATACGCAGTATTTT. It codes for CASSIDRAGGDTQYF.